The rows below give T cell receptor beta chains drawn from one sample of a study of early T cells in non-severe SARS-CoV-2 infection. TCRdb redid the calling of the 5' RACE reads with MiXCR, one entry per CDR3 protein. The table lists 42,000 or so distinct CDR3 sequences, 11% of them singletons. Sequencing used whole blood. The source of these receptors is an adult who was a healthcare worker with PCR-confirmed SARS-CoV-2 infection or an uninfected control (not recorded which). Both conserved end residues are trimmed from each CDR3. Some rows mark clone size as missing; the rest say once, few, many or name a class of expanded clone.

len,v_gene,abundance,CDR3aa
16,TRBV7-8,many,ASSLAKGLARSYNEQF
13,TRBV6-5,NA,ASSYLRTTNYGYT
12,TRBV20-1,NA,SARGWQSNTEAF
13,TRBV28,NA,ASSRGQPGRNIQY
13,TRBV29-1,NA,GVVSGLTTYNEQF
16,TRBV10-3,NA,AISESLTSGRRNNEQF
10,TRBV7-9,few,ASRSDAYEQY
14,TRBV5-5,many,ASSLKGVGNTGELF
13,TRBV6-2/TRBV6-3,NA,ASSYVPAGYHEQF
14,TRBV13,medium-sized,ASSLRMGRSGNTIY
13,TRBV28,few,ASSPTSATNEKLF
12,TRBV27,few,ASSLARGRNEQY
10,TRBV27,NA,ASSVPGGQAF
15,TRBV6-2/TRBV6-3,many,ASSYELPSGNYNEQF
12,TRBV18,many,ASSLLAETDTQY
11,TRBV10-3,few,ATRRDQEETQY
11,TRBV19,few,ASSIGTHNEQF
12,TRBV7-3,many,ASSSTGTSQEQF
13,TRBV28,NA,ASSFFLGQLYEQY
13,TRBV7-3,many,ASSLIGDGGDEQF
11,TRBV28,many,ASRLAPYNEQF
13,TRBV20-1,NA,SASRPSRAKNIQY
10,TRBV7-9,medium-sized,ASSLTISPLH
12,TRBV7-2,NA,ASSFYSFQETQY
14,TRBV30,many,AWSIQVGQRLGEQY
14,TRBV6-5,many,ASRPNLWDRRYEQY
11,TRBV29-1,few,SVEGQGGYEQY